This is a list of T cell receptor beta chains from one sample in a study of shared clonotypes between healthy human individuals. Repertoires were generated with immunoSEQ multiplex PCR, while TCRdb's copy carries only in-frame clones and drops some. The sample has 950,000 to 1,100,000 clones, under 80% seen once; the top ten hold 1.4% to 1.5%. Sequencing was carried out using memory CD4+ T cells sorted from blood. The receptor set was obtained from a man in his late teens or twenties in good health. Each CDR3 is given with its conserved first and last residue. The D gene is left open where the match is weak. Only some rows state a clone size, as once, few, many or a class for expanded clones.

cdr3_length: 13; v_call: TRBV27; d_call: -; j_call: TRBJ1-6; clone_size: -; cdr3_nt: TGTGCCAGCCGGACGGCCCTTAATTCACCCCTCCACTTT; cdr3_aa: CASRTALNSPLHF
cdr3_length: 15; v_call: TRBV5-1; d_call: TRBD2; j_call: TRBJ2-7; clone_size: -; cdr3_nt: TGCGCCAGCAGCTCTACCGGGACTAGTGGCTACGAGCAGTACTTC; cdr3_aa: CASSSTGTSGYEQYF
cdr3_length: 15; v_call: TRBV7-6; d_call: -; j_call: TRBJ2-2; clone_size: once; cdr3_nt: TGTGCCAGCAGAGACCAACAGGGAGGGACCGGGGAGCTGTTTTTT; cdr3_aa: CASRDQQGGTGELFF
cdr3_length: 16; v_call: TRBV5-1; d_call: TRBD1; j_call: TRBJ1-2; clone_size: -; cdr3_nt: TGCGCCAGCAGCTCCTCCGTTGGGACAGGGGGAGGGGGCTACACCTTC; cdr3_aa: CASSSSVGTGGGGYTF
cdr3_length: 17; v_call: TRBV12-5; d_call: -; j_call: TRBJ1-1; clone_size: -; cdr3_nt: TGTGCTAGTGGTTTCGGACAGTTCCTCTCCATGAACACTGAAGCTTTCTTT; cdr3_aa: CASGFGQFLSMNTEAFF
cdr3_length: 15; v_call: TRBV18; d_call: TRBD1; j_call: TRBJ2-7; clone_size: -; cdr3_nt: TGTGCCAGCTCACCTTACCAGGGGGCCGCCTACGAGCAGTACTTC; cdr3_aa: CASSPYQGAAYEQYF
cdr3_length: 14; v_call: TRBV7-2; d_call: TRBD2; j_call: TRBJ2-7; clone_size: -; cdr3_nt: TGTGCCAGCAGCCGGACTAGCGGGAGATACGAGCAGTACTTC; cdr3_aa: CASSRTSGRYEQYF
cdr3_length: 17; v_call: TRBV2; d_call: -; j_call: TRBJ2-1; clone_size: -; cdr3_nt: TGTGCCAGCAGGGGAGGAGGGGGTACTCCCCCCTACAATGAGCAGTTCTTC; cdr3_aa: CASRGGGGTPPYNEQFF
cdr3_length: 14; v_call: TRBV9; d_call: -; j_call: TRBJ2-1; clone_size: -; cdr3_nt: TGTGCCAGCAGCACCGAATTTTACGGGAATGAGCAGTTCTTC; cdr3_aa: CASSTEFYGNEQFF
cdr3_length: 14; v_call: TRBV28; d_call: -; j_call: TRBJ2-2; clone_size: few; cdr3_nt: TGTGCCACCCTGTCCCCCCGAACGACCGGGGAGCTGTTTTTT; cdr3_aa: CATLSPRTTGELFF
cdr3_length: 14; v_call: TRBV7-9; d_call: TRBD1; j_call: TRBJ2-3; clone_size: -; cdr3_nt: TGTGCCAGCACGGACAGGGTATCGACAGATACGCAGTATTTT; cdr3_aa: CASTDRVSTDTQYF
cdr3_length: 14; v_call: TRBV4-1; d_call: TRBD2; j_call: TRBJ2-1; clone_size: -; cdr3_nt: TGCGCCAGCAGCCAAGAGGGTAGCGGGAGAATTCAGTTCTTC; cdr3_aa: CASSQEGSGRIQFF
cdr3_length: 15; v_call: TRBV7-2; d_call: -; j_call: TRBJ1-6; clone_size: few; cdr3_nt: TGTGCCAGCAGCCCAAATGGGCAGGGGAGTTCACCCCTCCACTTT; cdr3_aa: CASSPNGQGSSPLHF
cdr3_length: 15; v_call: TRBV19; d_call: -; j_call: TRBJ2-5; clone_size: -; cdr3_nt: TGTGCCAGTAGTATAGAGGGGACTCTTCAAGAGACCCAGTACTTC; cdr3_aa: CASSIEGTLQETQYF
cdr3_length: 17; v_call: TRBV7-2; d_call: TRBD2; j_call: TRBJ2-1; clone_size: -; cdr3_nt: TGTGCCAGCAGTAACACTTTACTAGCGGGGGGCTACAATGAGCAGTTCTTC; cdr3_aa: CASSNTLLAGGYNEQFF
cdr3_length: 16; v_call: TRBV19; d_call: TRBD2; j_call: TRBJ2-1; clone_size: -; cdr3_nt: TGTGCCAGTAGTTCCGGGACTAGTGATTCCTACAATGAGCAGTTCTTC; cdr3_aa: CASSSGTSDSYNEQFF
cdr3_length: 16; v_call: TRBV27; d_call: TRBD1; j_call: TRBJ2-5; clone_size: -; cdr3_nt: TGTGCCAGCAGTTCGCACAGGGGTAGTAGGAGCGAGACCCAGTACTTC; cdr3_aa: CASSSHRGSRSETQYF
cdr3_length: 13; v_call: TRBV11-3; d_call: -; j_call: TRBJ2-1; clone_size: many; cdr3_nt: TGTGCCAGCAGCTTAGATGGATCTATGGAGCAGTTCTTC; cdr3_aa: CASSLDGSMEQFF
cdr3_length: 11; v_call: TRBV29-1; d_call: TRBD1; j_call: TRBJ1-2; clone_size: few; cdr3_nt: TGCAGCGTCGGGACAGGGTATGGCTACACCTTC; cdr3_aa: CSVGTGYGYTF
cdr3_length: 12; v_call: TRBV30; d_call: -; j_call: TRBJ2-3; clone_size: -; cdr3_nt: TGTGCCTGGAACCTAGTAGCAGATACGCAGTATTTT; cdr3_aa: CAWNLVADTQYF